Sequencing of this T cell receptor (beta chain) was carried out in a study of blood T cell repertoires in COVID-19. The CDR3 runs to 13 residues. V lost 7 bases, J lost 0 bases, and 1 base stayed unmatched. CDR1 and CDR2 from the germline V gene are SNHLY and FYNNEI. TCRdb's table, derived via immunoSEQ multiplex PCR, lists solely in-frame clones and lacks some. In the table there are about 170,000 clones, 85% to 90% of which are singletons. This TCR was sampled from a young man with active or convalescent COVID-19. The chain joins TRBV2 to TRBJ2-5, with 8 bases identical to TRBD2. Sequences were obtained from peripheral blood. The CDR3 is CASTGGYQETQYF. The CDR3 nucleotides read TGTGCCAGCACGGGGGGGTACCAAGAGACCCAGTACTTC.